This TCR beta chain was documented in a study of T-cell reconstitution after alpha-beta-depleted transplantation in children. Points from the study as a whole: There were some patients whose high TCRbeta diversity at day 60 came from surviving recipient T cells and thymic progenitors. Newly generated T cells supplied most T-cell counts and diversity one year post-transplant. It was reported that alpha-beta T cells came from several hundred expanded graft clones (about two months after transplant).

Preparation of the TCRbeta library used unique molecular identifiers. TCRdb reprocessed the PCR reads via MiXCR and lists one record per CDR3 protein. The sample records more than 500,000 distinct CDR3 sequences, about an eighth being singletons. The trim removed 3 bases at V and 5 bases at J, leaving 5 bases unmatched. The CDR3 length is 14 residues. Turning to this clonotype: The antigen is undetermined.

The receptor was derived from a female patient aged 2 to 10 who had a stem cell transplant for aplastic anemia, so the T cells may come from the graft donor. The chain combines TRBV12-3 or TRBV12-4 with TRBJ2-5; 8 nucleotides line up with TRBD1. Source: PBMCs, mostly from graft donor cells, taken 180 days after TCRalphabeta/CD19-depleted stem cell transplant. DNA for the CDR3: TGTGCCAGCAGTTTTGACAGGGGCTTTGAGACCCAGTACTTC. As protein: CASSFDRGFETQYF.